This T cell receptor (beta chain) was identified during a study of blood T cells in healthy people across ages. In germline, CDR1 is LGHDT, CDR2 YNNKEL (reference sequence). After removal of 1 base from V and 1 base from J, the junction contained 9 bases not matched to a gene. The length of the CDR3 is 18 residues. This clonotype has just a few counts. Then a second PCR, running roughly 7 to 11 cycles, was carried out with a sample-barcoded 5' primer and a J-beta primer mix. A single record per CDR3 protein comes from TCRdb applying MiXCR to the 5' RACE reads. The sample lists around 1.1 million distinct CDR3 sequences, 35% to 40% occurring once.

The clonotype comes from a man aged 18 to 29 in good health. V gene TRBV3-1 combines with J gene TRBJ2-3; the match to TRBD2 covers 9 bases. The specimen was blood. CDR3 DNA: TGTGCCAGCAGCCAAGTAGGGCTAGCGGGGTCCGGCACAGATACGCAGTATTTT. This encodes CASSQVGLAGSGTDTQYF.